This T cell receptor beta chain was sequenced for a study of blood T cell repertoires in COVID-19. On the study more broadly: Samples came from the United States, Italy and Spain, spanning acute and convalescent COVID-19. T cells, B-cell-depleted T cells, or PBMCs supplied cDNA or gDNA.

As processed by the authors: Counts of nucleated cells, estimated from reference gene primer amplification, were obtained. The repertoire was sequenced with immunoSEQ multiplex PCR; TCRdb's copy has only in-frame clones and lacks some. The DNA gave D and trimming, while V, J and clone size come from that table. The repertoire has about 220,000 clones, 80% to 90% of them found once; the top ten carry roughly 8.2%. The CDR3 runs to 16 residues. The ends lost 4 bases at V and 8 bases at J; junction bases unmatched: 5. Germline loops: CDR1 MDHEN, CDR2 SYDVKM. Sequenced input: peripheral blood. The V gene is TRBV28, the J gene TRBJ2-1; 16 nucleotides match TRBD2. This receptor was identified in a woman between 50 and 59 years old with acute or convalescent COVID-19. DNA for the CDR3: TGTGCCAGCAGTTCCGGGACTAGCGGGAGGGCCTATGAGCAGTTCTTC. Protein: CASSSGTSGRAYEQFF.